Given below is one T cell receptor beta chain in context. Its antigen is still unknown. This entry is derived from a study of siplizumab effects on memory and regulatory T cells. The germline V and J ends were trimmed by 3 bases and 0 bases, with 5 bases remaining between them. Germline lookup yields CDR1 SNHLY and CDR2 FYNNEI. The CDR3 runs to 13 residues. Study conclusions and caveats: Alloreactive sequences whose origin lay in unstimulated CD4+ memory cells were significantly reduced by siplizumab. Siplizumab gave mappable alloreactive CD4+ clones an average Treg-derived fraction of 68.8%, against around 25% in controls.

Profiled with immunoSEQ multiplex PCR; TCRdb holds only in-frame clones, not every one. The top ten clones hold approximately 38% of a sample with roughly 56,000 clones, approximately 93% of them seen once. The chain recombines TRBV2 with TRBJ1-2; D remains unclear. Source material: CD8+ T cells sorted from blood. The clonotype was recovered from a human donor in good health. CDR3 amino acids: CASSDTANYGYTF. For the CDR3, the DNA is TGTGCCAGCAGTGACACGGCTAACTATGGCTACACCTTC.